The entry below describes one TCR beta chain. Its recognized antigen is unknown. No qualities accompany the bases; no much larger clone lies one base away. The cysteine opens and the phenylalanine closes a CDR3 of 15 amino acids. The sequence is cut down to CDR3 DNA, 45 bases in frame from base 1. CDR1 and CDR2 were assigned from the germline V gene as MDHEN and SYDVKM. Relative to germline, V is missing 2 bases and J is missing 4 bases, with 5 bases of the junction outside any gene match. Preparation of the library involved the immunoSEQ multiplex PCR assay. A mixture of 60 forward primers for TCR Vbeta segments and 13 reverse primers for TCR Jbeta segments was used in the multiplex PCR. The CDR3 region of rearranged TCR beta genes was amplified from genomic DNA by a multiplex PCR assay. The amplified TCR beta libraries were sequenced on the Illumina HiSeq System as 87-base-pair reads. As for the authors' bioinformatics: A later analysis counted approximately 76 million unique TCR beta chains across the 550 to 750 repertoires, and around 12 million of these chains were shared by at least two donors. To remove PCR and sequencing errors, raw reads were error-corrected and collapsed into unique sequences using a nearest-neighbor algorithm that merged closely related sequences. Alignment of CDR3 sequences to IMGT reference sequences was used to assign V, D and J gene segments. For a sequence to be retained, a match of at least six nucleotides to both a V gene segment and a J gene segment was required. Rearrangements were called productive when the CDR3 lacked stop codons and stayed in frame with V and J; all others were non-productive. Following IMGT convention, CDR3 was defined as the stretch from the second conserved V-encoded cysteine to the conserved J-encoded phenylalanine. The earlier analysis of more than 450 of the donors excluded sequences that lacked an unambiguous match to a single V gene segment. An earlier analysis of several hundred of the donors called V segments functional above 56.7% productive rearrangements and segregating when the between-donor standard deviation exceeded 5%. A statistical classification framework was developed to diagnose cytomegalovirus status using the catalog of TCR beta chain sequences. V and J gene assignment, in a later analysis, came from comparing TCR nucleotide sequences with IMGT/GENE-DB human TR gene sequences. The TCRdist pipeline was used in a later analysis to assign CDR3 sequences and most-parsimonious VDJ recombination scenarios. In a later analysis, each TCR beta chain was defined by its CDR3 amino acid sequence together with its V-gene family, and reads without a unique V-gene family were excluded. To address suspected cross-contamination and a sequencing artifact, a later analysis removed several hundred highly shared, low-generation-probability nucleotide sequences. In a later analysis, a clonal expansion index for each public chain was calculated from normalized within-repertoire ranks of inferred template counts. Generation probabilities in a later analysis came from a VDJ recombination model fitted to out-of-frame rearrangements, and those results were checked against IGoR. Hypergeometric tests were used in a later analysis to score TCR-TCR, TCR-HLA and TCR-CMV co-occurrence, with a repertoire-size bias correction applied to the TCR pairs. In a later analysis, false discovery rates were estimated by permuting HLA or CMV assignments 20 times. A later analysis grouped co-occurring TCRs with DBSCAN, adding TCRdist sequence similarity when clustering within HLA-allele-positive subsets. Repertoires with fewer than 30,000 or more than 120,000 public chains were left out of co-occurrence clustering, as were a few repertoires with anomalous nucleotide sharing. Imported from immuneACCESS, the table was reduced by TCRdb to in-frame sequences with V and J called. These copies leave out some clones; in studies compared against another copy, an unresolved V gene accounts for under half, and the cause of the remainder is not known. That table furnishes V, J and clone size, whereas the DNA furnished D and trimming. This sample holds 150,000 or so clones; 76% were observed only once. Clones ranked in the top ten supply 3% to 4% of the sample.

The cohort comprised around 700 healthy bone marrow donors. At the time of sampling, all cohort members were nominally healthy, though unrecorded immune exposures were likely present. The donor tested CMV seronegative, placing the donor among the 352 seronegative members of the cohort. A peripheral blood sample was collected from each donor, and TCR beta sequencing was performed on peripheral blood mononuclear cells. The Qiagen DNeasy Blood Extraction Kit was used to extract genomic DNA from the blood cell samples. This sample was taken from a study of cytomegalovirus exposure and HLA in healthy donors (dated by TCRdb to the late 2010s). Describing the broader study: An earlier analysis of more than 550 of the donors reported under 300 Gb of sequence data and 95 million to 130 million unique TCR beta sequences obtained from about 179 million T cells. About 280 gigabases of sequencing data and approximately 84 million unique TCR sequences were included in an early release covering about 600 HLA-typed donors. Of the approximately 400 genotyped donors, 65% to 90% fell in the genetic ancestry cluster associated with self-reported Caucasian donors. The study was designed to test whether signatures of past pathogen exposure could be identified by cataloging public T cell receptors. The T cell repertoires of some 700 subjects were profiled by immunosequencing and related to cytomegalovirus serostatus. In addition to the first cohort of around 670 subjects, a separate validation cohort of around 110 different subjects was used. High-throughput TCR immunosequencing, statistical association of individual TCRs with disease status, and machine learning were combined to predict cytomegalovirus infection status. To study patterns of TCR occurrence, a later analysis re-analyzed previously published TCR beta repertoires from 700 or so donors and added high-resolution HLA genotyping. The later analysis used no new phenotypic data to find candidate immune exposures, relying instead on TCR beta sequences and their occurrence across donors. An earlier analysis of 587 of the donors used high-throughput TCR beta sequencing to judge whether each TCR beta V gene segment behaved as functional or pseudogenic. Alongside the repertoire data, information on donor age, sex, ethnicity and CMV serostatus was compiled. A later genetic analysis used genome-wide SNP genotypes for about three fifths of the 666 donors, treating that subset as a discovery cohort. All discovery cohort repertoires had been generated using a single sequencing platform. Class I and class II HLA loci were covered by the typing at four-digit resolution. Typing coverage differed by locus: A, B, C, DRB1 and DQB1 were typed in about 629-640 donors, DQA1 in approximately 520, DPA1 in some 600, and DPB1 in 450 to 490. Roughly 5 DR-DQ haplotypes were treated as single units for association and clustering because of strong linkage in the cohort. Among some 410 genotyped donors of the cohort, an average of approximately 240,000 unique TCR beta nucleotide sequences were sequenced per donor, approximately 20% of them non-productive. Points the paper makes about the study in general: Presence/absence analyses assumed roughly uniform sequencing depth across donors, an assumption that may not hold. An earlier analysis of roughly 570 of the donors showed that most TCR beta V segments appeared in productive rearrangements either about 87% or about 30% of the time, which broadly matched IMGT annotations. A group of highly shared sequence variants was considered likely to be a technical artifact of the sequencing pipeline. Compared with the 666-donor mean, donors in an Asian-associated ancestry cluster had fewer N-insertions in productive TCRs, according to a later genetic analysis. In a later analysis, the rate of TCR association differed among HLA loci, with DRB1 alleles having the most associated TCRs and HLA-C alleles having the fewest. According to a later analysis, most CMV-associated TCR beta chains appeared to be HLA-restricted, and the HLA associations seemed to be driven largely by CMV exposure. Correlated functional status among segregating V segments might reflect linkage disequilibrium, but an unknown experimental factor could not be ruled out. In vitro tests confirmed that a few of the cytomegalovirus-associated TCR beta chains recognize cytomegalovirus antigens. In a later analysis, several top co-occurrence clusters were reported to appear linked to parvovirus B19, influenza, CMV and Epstein-Barr virus. The authors suggested that the approach could potentially be generalized to other disease states and immunological phenotypes. A further reported finding was that TCR beta sequences accurately predicted the HLA-A and HLA-B alleles for most subjects in the first cohort. When HLA alleles, especially DR and DQ, strongly co-occurred, attributing TCR associations to individual alleles was difficult. Because the 87-base-pair reads could not distinguish some IMGT-functional V segments, including TRBV6-2 and TRBV6-3, those segments were excluded. Most TCR sequences were observed very rarely across donors, whereas some public TCRs were present in many individuals. A later analysis associated approximately 17,000 TCR beta sequences with specific HLA alleles at a false discovery rate of 0.05. In a later analysis, HLA-associated TCR beta chains were found to be more clonally expanded and to have lower generation probabilities than equally common non-associated chains. In the study, about 150 TCR beta chains were listed as associated with cytomegalovirus. V-gene and J-gene trimming of TCR beta chains was associated with a missense DCLRE1C variant in a later genetic analysis, and the association was replicated in an independent cohort. Only TCR beta chains were sequenced in this cohort, and the absence of alpha or paired-chain data limited detectable features. Immune exposure information for the cohort was limited to CMV serostatus. Because some donors lacked HLA typing at each locus, the association tests relied only on the typed subset. The earlier analysis of about 600 of the donors excluded seventeen rarely observed V segments, including chromosome 9 orphons, because counts were too low. The classifier was reported to diagnose cytomegalovirus status with high specificity and sensitivity in both the original cohort and the validation cohort.

Recombination connected TRBV28 to TRBJ2-5; the junction holds 9 bases that match TRBD2. The source is a male donor in good health and CMV-seronegative. Source material: PBMCs. The DNA sequence follows: TGTGCCAGCAGTTTAGCCGGCGGGGGGGGAGAGACCCAGTACTTC. It is translated as CASSLAGGGGETQYF.